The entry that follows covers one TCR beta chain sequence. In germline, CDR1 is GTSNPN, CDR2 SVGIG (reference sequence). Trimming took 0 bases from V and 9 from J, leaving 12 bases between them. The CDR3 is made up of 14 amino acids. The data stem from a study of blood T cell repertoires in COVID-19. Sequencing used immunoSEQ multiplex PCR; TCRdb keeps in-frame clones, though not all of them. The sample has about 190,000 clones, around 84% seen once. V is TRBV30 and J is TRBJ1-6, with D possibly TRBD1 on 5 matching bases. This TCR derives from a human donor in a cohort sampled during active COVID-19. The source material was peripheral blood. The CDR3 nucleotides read TGTGCCTGGAGTGTAGGGGACTTGGGTTCACCCCTCCACTTT. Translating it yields CAWSVGDLGSPLHF. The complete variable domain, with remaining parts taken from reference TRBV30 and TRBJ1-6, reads SQTIHQWPATLVQPVGSPLSLECTVEGTSNPNLYWYRQAAGRGLQLLFYSVGIGQISSEVPQNLSASRPQDRQFILSSKKLLLSDSGFYLCAWSVGDLGSPLHFGNGTRLTVT.